The present TCR beta chain was sequenced within a study of OX40 agonist ivuxolimab in advanced cancers. V shed 2 bases and J shed 0 bases, with 11 bases lying between them. Germline V lookup: CDR1 MDHEN, CDR2 SYDVKM. The CDR3 contains 17 residues. Sequencing used immunoSEQ multiplex PCR; TCRdb keeps in-frame clones, though not all of them. Of about 80,000 clones detected, 90% to 95% appear once; the ten largest clones hold around 0.69%. This clone was detected only a few times. The receptor was derived from an adult with an advanced solid tumor such as melanoma, head and neck, liver or kidney cancer. The starting material was CD4+ or CD8+ T cells sorted from blood, obtained in a trial of the OX40 agonist ivuxolimab. This chain connects TRBV28 to TRBJ2-6; no reliable D call. This CDR3 is CASSLRVGSSGANVLTF. The CDR3 region has the DNA TGTGCCAGCAGTTTAAGAGTCGGGTCCTCTGGGGCCAACGTCCTGACTTTC.